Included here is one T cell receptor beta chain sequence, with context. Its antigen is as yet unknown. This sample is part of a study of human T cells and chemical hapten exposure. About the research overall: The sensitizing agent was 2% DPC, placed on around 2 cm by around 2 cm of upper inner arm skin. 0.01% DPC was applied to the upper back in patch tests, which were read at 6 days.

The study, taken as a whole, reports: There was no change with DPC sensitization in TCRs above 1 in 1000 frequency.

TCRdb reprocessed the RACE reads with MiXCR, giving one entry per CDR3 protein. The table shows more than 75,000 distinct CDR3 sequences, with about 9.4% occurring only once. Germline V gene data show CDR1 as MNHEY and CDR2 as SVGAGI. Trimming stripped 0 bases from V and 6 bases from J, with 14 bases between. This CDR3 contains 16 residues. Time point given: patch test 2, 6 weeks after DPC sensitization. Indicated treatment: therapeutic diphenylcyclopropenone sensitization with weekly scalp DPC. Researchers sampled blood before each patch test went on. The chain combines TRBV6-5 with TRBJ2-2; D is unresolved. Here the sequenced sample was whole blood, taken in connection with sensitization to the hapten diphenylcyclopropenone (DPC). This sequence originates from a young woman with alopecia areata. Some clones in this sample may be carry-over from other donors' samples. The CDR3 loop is CASSYSLSSPPGELFF. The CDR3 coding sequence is TGTGCCAGCAGTTACTCCCTTAGTAGTCCCCCCGGGGAGCTGTTTTTT.